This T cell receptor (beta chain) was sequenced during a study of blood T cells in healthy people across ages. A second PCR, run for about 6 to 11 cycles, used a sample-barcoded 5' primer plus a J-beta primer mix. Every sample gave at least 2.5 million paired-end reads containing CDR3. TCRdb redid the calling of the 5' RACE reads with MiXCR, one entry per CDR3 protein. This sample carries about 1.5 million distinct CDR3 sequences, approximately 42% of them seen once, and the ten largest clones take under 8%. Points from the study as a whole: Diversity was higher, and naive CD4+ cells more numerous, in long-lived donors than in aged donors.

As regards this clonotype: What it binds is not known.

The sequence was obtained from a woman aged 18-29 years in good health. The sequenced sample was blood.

The CDR3: CSAIQNSGNTIYF. The CDR3 coding sequence is TGCAGTGCCATCCAGAACTCTGGAAACACCATATATTTT. The chain has TRBV20-1 and TRBJ1-3; no clear D gene. With 6 bases removed from V and 0 bases from J, the gap between germline ends came to 9 bases. Germline CDR1 is DFQATT and CDR2 is SNEGSKA (reference sequence). The CDR3 has 13 residues.